The entry below describes one T cell receptor beta chain. This clone was counted between two and nine times. This receptor's antigen is unknown. No base quality information exists; no much larger clone differs at one position. The data were obtained in a study of CD8+ T cells in alopecia areata (dated by TCRdb to 2016 to 2018). Background on the whole study: The treated patients, all with moderate-to-severe alopecia areata, were enrolled in an open-label pilot trial of oral tofacitinib given at 5 to 10 mg twice daily. In humans, TCRbeta sequencing was performed on scalp tissue and on sorted CD4+ and CD8+ peripheral blood T cells from healthy controls and from patients with patchy or totalis/universalis alopecia areata. The study used high-throughput TCRbeta sequencing to examine T cell clonal expansion in alopecia areata, in both the C3H/HeJ mouse model and human patients. RNA was obtained with the PAXgene miRNA kit for fixed scalp, the miRNeasy kit for PBMCs, and the RNeasy kit for mouse skin. Tofacitinib was administered for 6 to 18 months, and 6 months of follow-up off drug were then conducted to assess delayed response and recurrence. Disease severity in treated patients was measured with the SALT score, which quantifies the percentage of affected scalp surface area. TCRbeta CDR3 regions were amplified by immunoSEQ multiplex PCR with 35 Vbeta forward and 13 Jbeta reverse primers. Clonality in the scalp was compared among normal scalp (n=4), patchy alopecia areata scalp (n=8), and alopecia totalis/universalis scalp (n=8). Biopsies were taken from tofacitinib-treated patients at baseline and again at 4 and 24 weeks into treatment, and several of those patients also had a later scalp biopsy. On the study overall, not on this receptor specifically: Shared TCR sequences between patients were less evident than in mice, which may be partly attributable to HLA diversity in the patient population. Unlike mouse skin, where gammadelta T cells dominate, normal human skin contains resident alphabeta T cells that get sequenced too, which complicates analysis of the scalp TCR repertoire. Because the treated cohort was small and included a single nonresponder, larger studies are needed to assess links between baseline CD8+ expansion and response. During tofacitinib treatment, many expanded lesional clones remained in scalp and blood, and this persistence may partly explain relapse after treatment is stopped. Lesional scalp, especially in alopecia totalis/universalis, showed higher clonality and more expanded CD8+ clones than normal scalp, suggesting antigenic drive. Scalp clonality and the number of expanded CD8+ clones among the top 100 scalp clones were significantly decreased by tofacitinib.

Trimming removed 2 bases from V and 2 bases from J, leaving 9 bases between the germline ends. From cysteine to phenylalanine, the CDR3 is 15 amino acids long. The kept DNA is CDR3 alone, 45 bases in frame from the first base. Reading the germline V gene gives CDR1 SGHTA and CDR2 FQGTGA. The library was made by the immunoSEQ multiplex PCR assay. RNA was extracted from all samples and reverse transcribed into cDNA, which served as template for TCR sequencing. First-strand cDNA was synthesized with SuperScript III using a 2:1 mix of oligo-dT and random hexamers. Amplification bias was assessed with a synthetic immune receptor repertoire, and residual bias was removed computationally. In the original analysis: Raw reads were preprocessed to remove errors, and CDR3 was defined by IMGT conventions from the conserved cysteine to phenylalanine. Clonality was computed as 1 minus the Shannon entropy, with the entropy normalized by log2 of the number of productive unique TCRs. Scalp TCRbeta sequences were cross-referenced with sorted blood CD4 and CD8 repertoires so that the CD4 or CD8 identity of scalp clones could be inferred. As stored in TCRdb, this immuneACCESS dataset retains in-frame rearrangements with V and J assigned. A fraction of the clones does not appear; measured against another copy, unresolved V genes explain less than half of the discrepancy, and the remainder lacks a known reason. The D gene and trimming were derived from the DNA, and the V and J assignments and clone size from that table. For this sample the table gives 95,000 to 100,000 clones, of which approximately 63% were detected only once. The ten largest clones represent 15% to 20% of the sample.

The sample's treatment or condition label is to be understood as: oral pan-JAK inhibitor, 5-10 mg twice daily. Lesional scalp punch biopsies and peripheral blood were collected from alopecia areata patients. PBMCs were isolated by density centrifugation and stained for CD3, CD4 and CD8, and CD4+ and CD8+ T cells were sorted on a FACSAria. This chain is built from TRBV7-3 and TRBJ2-2; too little of a D gene remains to name it. The clonotype was recovered from a human donor with alopecia areata. The sequenced sample was CD8+ T cells sorted from blood, obtained at approximately week 60, from a patient treated with tofacitinib. The sequenced DNA: TGTGCCAGCAGCTTAGAGCTAACCAACACCGGGGAGCTGTTTTTT. This translates into CASSLELTNTGELFF. Outside the CDR3, residues come from the reference TRBV7-3 and TRBJ2-2 proteins, so the full variable domain is: GAGVSQTPSNKVTEKGKYVELRCDPISGHTALYWYRQSLGQGPEFLIYFQGTGAADDSGLPNDRFFAVRPEGSVSTLKIQRTERGDSAVYLCASSLELTNTGELFFGEGSRLTVL.